This passage covers 13 T cell receptor beta chains from one sample sequenced in a study of cytomegalovirus exposure and HLA in healthy donors. The primer mix had 60 Vbeta and 13 Jbeta primers. Some clones are missing from TCRdb's copy, which holds only in-frame ones; the method was immunoSEQ multiplex PCR. This table holds about 140,000 clones, around 85% found once. Specimen: PBMCs. All receptors derive from a woman in her twenties or thirties in good health and CMV-seronegative.

The V and J genes are TRBV6-5 and TRBJ2-1, with 9 bases fitting TRBD2. The V and J ends lost 4 bases and 11 bases, in that order; junction bases with no gene match: 6. This CDR3 spans 13 amino acids. Germline loops: CDR1 MNHEY, CDR2 SVGAGI. In nucleotides, the CDR3 is TGTGCCAGCAGTTCCCTACTAGCGGGCCAGCAGTTCTTC. It yields the protein CASSSLLAGQQFF.

The V gene is TRBV6-5, the J gene TRBJ1-5; D is possibly TRBD1 (6 bases). The CDR3 extends over 13 amino acids. V lost 5 bases to trimming and J lost 1 base, with 6 bases between them. The V gene's germline CDR1 is MNHEY and CDR2 SVGAGI. CDR3 protein: CASSTGSNQPQHF. The DNA for the CDR3 is TGTGCCAGCAGTACAGGGAGCAATCAGCCCCAGCATTTT.

The chain recombines TRBV18 with TRBJ2-1; no reliable D call. Between the trimmed V and J ends, which lost 2 bases and 5 bases, there was a span of 10 bases. Germline CDR1 reads KGHSH; CDR2 reads LQKENI. This CDR3 spans 14 amino acids. The DNA for the CDR3 is TGTGCCAGCTCACCAGGGTTAGCAAACAATGAGCAGTTCTTC. It translates to CASSPGLANNEQFF.

The rearrangement joins TRBV4-2 to TRBJ2-5; 11 bases are shared with TRBD2. This CDR3 spans 18 amino acids. In germline, CDR1 is LGHNA, CDR2 YNFKEQ. V lost 4 bases to trimming and J lost 2 bases; unmatched junction nucleotides: 12. CDR3 sequence reads: CASSPGVAGGRGQETQYF. CDR3 nucleotide sequence: TGTGCCAGCAGCCCCGGGGTAGCGGGGGGGAGGGGGCAAGAGACCCAGTACTTC.

The rearrangement uses TRBV4-1 and TRBJ1-5, with 10 nucleotides matching TRBD1. J lost 6 bases, V lost 4 bases, and 12 bases had no gene match. The germline V gene has CDR1 MGHRA and CDR2 YSYEKL. The CDR3 length is 17 residues. Here the CDR3 reads CASSPRADRGGRQPQHF. In DNA form, the CDR3 reads TGCGCCAGCAGCCCCAGAGCGGACAGGGGGGGACGTCAGCCCCAGCATTTT.

The chain employs TRBV2 and TRBJ1-5; 10 positions match TRBD1. Trimming cost V 4 bases and J 3 bases; bases outside gene matches: 3. Per germline, CDR1 SNHLY and CDR2 FYNNEI. This CDR3 region has 15 residues. The CDR3 reads CASSGQGADNQPQHF. For the CDR3, the DNA is TGTGCCAGCAGTGGACAGGGGGCGGACAATCAGCCCCAGCATTTT.

The chain joins TRBV5-1 to TRBJ1-1; TRBD1 matches at 8 bases. This CDR3 is built from 15 residues. V lost 4 bases, J lost 2 bases, and 7 bases stayed unmatched. Per germline, CDR1 SGHRS and CDR2 YFSETQ. The CDR3 nucleotides read TGCGCCAGCAGCATGCCGGGACAGGTTAACACTGAAGCTTTCTTT. Translated, it gives CASSMPGQVNTEAFF.

The chain recombines TRBV5-6 with TRBJ2-5; 8 bases fit TRBD1. V was pared by 0 bases and J by 2 bases, with 3 bases of the junction left unmatched. The CDR3 runs to 15 residues. In germline, CDR1 is SGHDT, CDR2 YYEEEE. This CDR3 reads CASSLGQGQQETQYF. The CDR3 DNA follows: TGTGCCAGCAGCTTGGGACAGGGGCAGCAAGAGACCCAGTACTTC. Full variable domain (missing parts from reference TRBV5-6 and TRBJ2-5): DAGVTQSPTHLIKTRGQQVTLRCSPKSGHDTVSWYQQALGQGPQFIFQYYEEEERQRGNFPDRFSGHQFPNYSSELNVNALLLGDSALYLCASSLGQGQQETQYFGPGTRLLVL.

The chain employs TRBV18 and TRBJ2-3; TRBD2 might be the D (7 bases). Germline values: CDR1 KGHSH, CDR2 LQKENI. V gave up 2 bases and J gave up 3 bases, with 15 bases separating them. The CDR3 loop spans 16 amino acids. CDR3 in DNA: TGTGCCAGCTCACCAGGAGGGGGGGCTGGTACAGATACGCAGTATTTT. This translates into CASSPGGGAGTDTQYF.

The J gene is TRBJ2-7, the V gene TRBV27; 11 positions match TRBD1. The germline V gene encodes CDR1 MNHEY and CDR2 SMNVEV (reference sequence). This CDR3 is 15 amino acids long. The trim removed 3 bases at V and 2 bases at J, leaving 3 bases unmatched. CDR3 coding DNA: TGTGCCAGCAGTTTGGACAGGGGGCTTGCCTACGAGCAGTACTTC. As protein: CASSLDRGLAYEQYF.

The genes are TRBV4-3 and TRBJ2-7; 9 nucleotides agree with TRBD1. Germline V gene sequence: CDR1 LGHNA, CDR2 YSLEER. After removal of 0 bases from V and 3 bases from J, the junction contained 15 bases not matched to a gene. The CDR3 sequence is 19 residues long. The CDR3 DNA reads TGCGCCAGCAGCCAAGATAGTCCCCTGGGGACAGGGACCTACTACGAGCAGTACTTC. Its translation: CASSQDSPLGTGTYYEQYF.

This rearrangement joins TRBV6-5 to TRBJ1-3; 8 bases line up with TRBD1. Unmatched junction bases numbered 4, after V lost 6 bases and J lost 0 bases. Germline assignment: CDR1 MNHEY and CDR2 SVGAGI. The CDR3 has 15 amino acids. This CDR3 reads CASSSGGVSGNTIYF. The CDR3, as DNA: TGTGCCAGCAGCTCAGGGGGCGTCTCTGGAAACACCATATATTTT.

This sequence joins TRBV7-3 and TRBJ1-5; 7 bases are a match to TRBD1. The CDR3 is 13 residues long. Germline loops: CDR1 SGHTA, CDR2 FQGTGA. V trimming: 5 bases; J trimming: 7 bases; junction bases outside the gene matches: 5. CDR3 sequence: CASSKDRDQPQHF. CDR3 in DNA: TGTGCCAGCAGCAAAGACAGGGACCAGCCCCAGCATTTT.